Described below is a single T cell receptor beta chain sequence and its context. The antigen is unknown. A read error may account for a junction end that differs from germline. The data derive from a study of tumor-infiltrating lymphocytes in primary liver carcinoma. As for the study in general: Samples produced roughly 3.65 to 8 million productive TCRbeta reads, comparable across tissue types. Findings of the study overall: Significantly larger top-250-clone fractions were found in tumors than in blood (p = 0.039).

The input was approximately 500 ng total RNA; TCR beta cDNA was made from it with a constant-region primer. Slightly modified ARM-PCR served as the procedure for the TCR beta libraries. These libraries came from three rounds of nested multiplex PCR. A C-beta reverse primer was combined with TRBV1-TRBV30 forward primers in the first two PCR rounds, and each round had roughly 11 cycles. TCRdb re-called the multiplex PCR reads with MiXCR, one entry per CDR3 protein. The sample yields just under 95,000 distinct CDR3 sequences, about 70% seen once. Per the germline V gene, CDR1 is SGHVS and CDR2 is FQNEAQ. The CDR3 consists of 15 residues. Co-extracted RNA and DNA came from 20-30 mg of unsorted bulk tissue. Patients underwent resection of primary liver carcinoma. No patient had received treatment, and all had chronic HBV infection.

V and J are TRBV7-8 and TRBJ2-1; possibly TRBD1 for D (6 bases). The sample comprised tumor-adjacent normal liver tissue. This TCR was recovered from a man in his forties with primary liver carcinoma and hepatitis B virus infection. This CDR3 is CTSRQASGSHNEQFF. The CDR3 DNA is TGTACCAGCAGACAGGCAAGCGGTTCCCACAATGAGCAGTTCTTC.